Ten or more counts support the clone carrying this TCR beta chain. MiXCR, applied by TCRdb to the reads, yields one record per CDR3 protein. The sample has 150,000 to 200,000 distinct CDR3 sequences, roughly a fifth seen once. The sample belongs to a study of T cell repertoires in cytomegalovirus infection. Per the germline V gene, CDR1 is SGHVS and CDR2 is FNYEAQ. The V gene lost 1 base and the J gene lost 5 bases, with 8 bases spanning the gap. The CDR3 runs 14 residues. The chain is built from TRBV7-6 and TRBJ2-2; weak D call: TRBD2 (6 bases). Input material: PBMCs. The sequence was collected from a human donor in good health (CMV status not recorded). Some clones in this sample may be carry-over from other donors' samples. CDR3 amino acids: CASSLDSGTGELFF. The CDR3, as DNA: TGTGCCAGCAGCTTAGATAGCGGAACCGGGGAGCTGTTTTTT.